The T cell receptor beta chain described here comes from a study of PD-1 blockade in classical Hodgkin lymphoma. Overall study context: On a schedule of every 2 weeks, patients received nivolumab 3 mg/kg intravenously.

From germline, CDR1 is SGHRS and CDR2 YFSETQ. Trimming at V came to 4 bases and at J to 5 bases, leaving 1 base not matched to a gene. CDR3 size: 12 residues. Using immunoSEQ multiplex PCR, the repertoire was profiled, and TCRdb retains in-frame clones only, with some absent. There are 17,000 or so clones in the sample; about 80% occur only once, and 3.5% to 5% lies in the top ten. All trial patients relapsed after autologous stem cell transplantation. This sequence originates from a human donor with classical Hodgkin lymphoma. This specimen consisted of peripheral blood mononuclear cells (PBMCs), obtained at baseline. The rearrangement joins TRBV5-1 to TRBJ1-1, with 8 nucleotides matching TRBD1. This CDR3 is CASSTGGTEAFF. Written as DNA, the CDR3 is TGCGCCAGCAGCACAGGGGGGACTGAAGCTTTCTTT.